Below, one T cell receptor beta chain is given with its context. What it binds is not known. These data belong to a study of cytomegalovirus exposure and HLA in healthy donors. Study results and caveats: CMV serostatus stood as the only immune exposure information on hand.

PCR used 60 Vbeta primers and 13 Jbeta primers. Sequencing used immunoSEQ multiplex PCR; TCRdb keeps in-frame clones, though not all of them. The sample has 100,000 to 150,000 clones; the top ten hold 1.7%. This receptor was taken from a man aged 18 to 30 in good health and CMV-seronegative. Specimen: PBMCs.

DNA of the CDR3: TGTGCCAGCACAATTGGGCAGGGGAACACTGAAGCTTTCTTT. This codes for CASTIGQGNTEAFF. This sequence joins TRBV28 and TRBJ1-1; TRBD1 is a possible D gene (5 bases). This CDR3 contains 14 residues. The V gene lost 7 bases and the J gene lost 1 base, with 13 bases spanning the gap. Germline V CDR1 and CDR2: MDHEN, SYDVKM.